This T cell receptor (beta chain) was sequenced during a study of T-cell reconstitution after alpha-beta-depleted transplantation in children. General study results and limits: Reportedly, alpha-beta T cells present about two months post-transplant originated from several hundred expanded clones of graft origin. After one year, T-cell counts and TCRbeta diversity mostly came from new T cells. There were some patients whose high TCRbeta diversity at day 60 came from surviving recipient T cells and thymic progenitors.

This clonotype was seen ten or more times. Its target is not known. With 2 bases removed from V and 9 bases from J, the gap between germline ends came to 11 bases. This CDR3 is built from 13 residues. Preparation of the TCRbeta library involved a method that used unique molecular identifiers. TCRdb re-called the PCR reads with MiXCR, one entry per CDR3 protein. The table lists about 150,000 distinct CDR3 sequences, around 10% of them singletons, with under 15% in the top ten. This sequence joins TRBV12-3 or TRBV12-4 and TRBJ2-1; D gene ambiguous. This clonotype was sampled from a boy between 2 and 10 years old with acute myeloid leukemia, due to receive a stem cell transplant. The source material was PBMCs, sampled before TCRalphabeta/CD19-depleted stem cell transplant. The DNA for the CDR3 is TGTGCCAGCAGTTTATATCTAGAAAGTGAGCAGTTCTTC. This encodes CASSLYLESEQFF.